The 24 T cell receptor beta chains in this list originate from one sample, sequenced in a study of blood T cell repertoires in COVID-19. Method: immunoSEQ multiplex PCR; TCRdb's copy keeps in-frame clones and lacks some. The sample consists of 200,000 to 250,000 clones, roughly four fifths of them appearing once. The sequenced sample was peripheral blood. These receptors were taken from a woman in her seventies with COVID-19, enrolled during active disease.

V usage is TRBV24-1 and J usage is TRBJ2-2; D may be TRBD1 (6 bases). The CDR3 covers 15 residues. Trimming took 1 base from V and 7 from J, leaving 12 bases between them. CDR1 is KGHDR, CDR2 SFDVKD, per germline. The CDR3 region has the DNA TGTGCCACCAGTGATTTCGGGCAGGGGATCGGGGAGCTGTTTTTT. It is translated as CATSDFGQGIGELFF.

A single count supports this clone. The rearrangement joins TRBV19 to TRBJ2-1; tentatively, D is TRBD2 (5 bases). This CDR3 has 14 residues. Deletions cut 8 bases from V and 5 bases from J, with 16 bases between. Germline V lookup: CDR1 LNHDA, CDR2 SQIVND (reference sequence). The CDR3 protein is CASSQRMPHNEQFF. CDR3 bases: TGTGCCAGTTCCCAGCGGATGCCCCACAATGAGCAGTTCTTC.

The chain carries TRBV5-1 and TRBJ1-5; perhaps TRBD1 as D (5 bases). Germline V gene lookup returns CDR1 SGHRS and CDR2 YFSETQ. V dropped 4 bases and J dropped 0 bases, with 14 bases sitting between them. CDR3 length: 16 amino acids. CDR3 nucleotide sequence: TGCGCCAGCAGCCCAGGACATGCTTATAGCAATCAGCCCCAGCATTTT. Residues: CASSPGHAYSNQPQHF.

V is TRBV11-2 and J is TRBJ2-3, with D perhaps matching TRBD1 (6 bases). This CDR3 is 15 amino acids long. V lost 2 bases and J lost 1, with 10 bases in between. CDR1 and CDR2 from the germline V gene are SGHAT and FQNNGV. The CDR3 DNA reads TGTGCCAGCAGCTTAAGGGGGACGGGCACAGATACGCAGTATTTT. This codes for CASSLRGTGTDTQYF.

The chain links TRBV4-2 to TRBJ1-5, with D perhaps TRBD1 (5 bases). The CDR3 sequence is 15 residues long. The V end lost 1 base, the J end lost 2 bases, and 9 bases lay between the germline ends. Germline CDR1 is LGHNA and CDR2 is YNFKEQ. CDR3 nucleotide sequence: TGTGCCAGCAGCCAAGGAGTAGGGGGCAATCAGCCCCAGCATTTT. It specifies CASSQGVGGNQPQHF.

The sample holds a few counts of this clone. The rearrangement links TRBV9 to TRBJ1-1; D ambiguous. The CDR3 sequence is 13 residues long. Germline V gives CDR1 SGDLS, CDR2 YYNGEE. V lost 2 bases and J 4 bases, leaving 9 bases between the germline ends. The CDR3 reads CASSVTLATEAFF. The CDR3 DNA sequence: TGTGCCAGCAGCGTCACATTGGCCACTGAAGCTTTCTTT.

V gene TRBV28 combines with J gene TRBJ2-7; weak D call: TRBD1 (5 bases). Deletions cut 3 bases from V and 9 bases from J, with 18 bases between. The CDR3 runs to 14 residues. Germline CDR1 MDHEN, CDR2 SYDVKM. The CDR3 DNA reads TGTGCCAGCAGTTTGTACAGGAGTCTAGGTGGGCAGTACTTC. Residues: CASSLYRSLGGQYF. Full variable domain (remainder filled in from reference TRBV28 and TRBJ2-7): DVKVTQSSRYLVKRTGEKVFLECVQDMDHENMFWYRQDPGLGLRLIYFSYDVKMKEKGDIPEGYSVSREKKERFSLILESASTNQTSMYLCASSLYRSLGGQYFGPGTRLTVT.

The chain combines TRBV7-2 with TRBJ1-5; D unresolved. The length of the CDR3 is 19 residues. Germline assignment: CDR1 SGHTA and CDR2 FQGNSA. The germline V and J ends were trimmed by 5 bases and 0 bases, with 23 bases remaining between them. The CDR3 region is CASSPRTFWATYSNQPQHF. CDR3 nucleotides: TGTGCCAGCAGCCCCAGAACGTTTTGGGCAACTTATAGCAATCAGCCCCAGCATTTT.

The chain has TRBV28 and TRBJ1-4, with 9 positions matching TRBD1. Unmatched junction bases numbered 12, after V lost 5 bases and J lost 11 bases. Per germline, CDR1 MDHEN and CDR2 SYDVKM. The CDR3 extends over 15 amino acids. CDR3 sequence: CASSHPGTGRHKLFF. CDR3 nucleotides: TGTGCCAGCAGTCATCCCGGGACAGGGAGACATAAACTGTTTTTT.

V and J are TRBV11-2 and TRBJ2-1, with D perhaps matching TRBD1 (6 bases). CDR3 length: 17 residues. CDR1 SGHAT and CDR2 FQNNGV come from the germline V gene. Trimming took 4 bases from V and 5 from J, leaving 21 bases between them. CDR3 DNA: TGTGCCAGCAGCTCGCCTCTAAGGCGAAGGGGGAACAATGAGCAGTTCTTC. Translated, it gives CASSSPLRRRGNNEQFF.

This chain links TRBV5-1 with TRBJ2-1; 8 bases are shared with TRBD1. The V segment lost 4 bases and the J segment 6 bases; nucleotides outside the gene matches: 6. CDR3 length: 14 amino acids. Germline loops: CDR1 SGHRS, CDR2 YFSETQ. CDR3 in amino acids: CASSPPDRVNEQFF. CDR3 nucleotides: TGCGCCAGCAGCCCACCGGACAGGGTCAATGAGCAGTTCTTC.

V usage is TRBV28 and J usage is TRBJ2-7, with unresolved D. CDR1 is MDHEN and CDR2 is SYDVKM in the germline V gene. Trimming removed 7 bases from V and 3 bases from J, with 13 bases in between. This CDR3 comprises 13 residues. DNA of the CDR3: TGTGCCAGCAACAGCCGACGCCGCTACGAGCAGTACTTC. This codes for CASNSRRRYEQYF.

This sequence joins TRBV5-1 and TRBJ2-1; 8 bases are shared with TRBD2. The CDR3 has 14 amino acids. Germline V gene data show CDR1 as SGHRS and CDR2 as YFSETQ. The junction had 2 bases not matched to a gene; V was cut back by 4 bases and J by 2 bases. CDR3 in DNA: TGCGCCAGCAGCGCGGGGGGTGCCTACAATGAGCAGTTCTTC. It encodes CASSAGGAYNEQFF.

CDR3 sequence reads: CASSLQGRDNYGYTF. In DNA form, the CDR3 reads TGTGCCAGCTCACTACAGGGTAGGGATAACTATGGCTACACCTTC. The chain combines TRBV18 with TRBJ1-2; TRBD1 is a possible D gene (6 bases). Germline CDR1 reads KGHSH; CDR2 reads LQKENI. The CDR3 spans 15 residues. V was cut by 4 bases and J by 1 base, with 13 bases left in between.

This chain joins TRBV18 and TRBJ2-5; the D gene is possibly TRBD1 (6 bases). Germline V gives CDR1 KGHSH, CDR2 LQKENI. This CDR3 contains 14 residues. Trimming stripped 5 bases from V and 4 bases from J, with 14 bases between. CDR3 nucleotides: TGTGCCAGCTCAGTAGGACAGTACCCAGAGACCCAGTACTTC. This translates into CASSVGQYPETQYF. Full variable domain (rest looked up from reference TRBV18 and TRBJ2-5): NAGVMQNPRHLVRRRGQEARLRCSPMKGHSHVYWYRQLPEEGLKFMVYLQKENIIDESGMPKERFSAEFPKEGPSILRIQQVVRGDSAAYFCASSVGQYPETQYFGPGTRLLVL.

This clone appeared once. The genes are TRBV13 and TRBJ2-1, with 8 bases identical to TRBD1. Germline V lookup: CDR1 PRHDT, CDR2 FYEKMQ (reference sequence). There are 16 residues in the CDR3. J gave up 10 bases and V 6 bases, and 17 bases lay outside the gene matches. CDR3 sequence: CASSRTGQGGLLEQFF. CDR3 in DNA: TGTGCCAGCAGTCGAACAGGACAGGGCGGTCTCCTCGAGCAGTTCTTC.

The chain links TRBV19 to TRBJ1-1; 7 bases align to TRBD1. This CDR3 has 15 residues. Germline lookup yields CDR1 LNHDA and CDR2 SQIVND (reference sequence). Germline trimming cut 6 bases from V and 3 bases from J; bases unmatched to any gene: 10. CDR3 sequence reads: CASSRQGRGDTEAFF. The CDR3 coding sequence is TGTGCCAGTAGCCGACAGGGCCGTGGGGACACTGAAGCTTTCTTT.

The chain links TRBV4-2 to TRBJ2-7; 8 nucleotides agree with TRBD1. V shed 3 bases and J 6 bases; nucleotides not matched to a gene: 10. The CDR3 extends over 15 amino acids. Germline V gene data show CDR1 as LGHNA and CDR2 as YNFKEQ. CDR3 sequence: CASSQSSAGGGEQYF. The CDR3 DNA reads as TGTGCCAGCAGCCAGAGCTCGGCAGGGGGCGGCGAGCAGTACTTC.

The chain is built from TRBV19 and TRBJ2-2; D gene unclear. V was pared by 7 bases and J by 5 bases, with 11 bases between. The CDR3 loop spans 13 amino acids. Germline V CDR1 and CDR2: LNHDA, SQIVND (reference sequence). CDR3 DNA sequence: TGTGCCAGTACCCCTTGGCGGACCGGGGAGCTGTTTTTT. It translates to CASTPWRTGELFF.

This clone occurred a few times. V gene TRBV5-1 combines with J gene TRBJ2-3, with 8 bases lining up with TRBD2. CDR1 and CDR2 from the germline V gene are SGHRS and YFSETQ. Trimming took 9 bases from V and 2 from J; bases not matched to a gene: 11. The CDR3 has 15 amino acids. The DNA of the CDR3 is TGCGCCACCAGGTCCAGCGGGAGTTCCACAGATACGCAGTATTTT. Its translation: CATRSSGSSTDTQYF.

This sequence joins TRBV19 and TRBJ2-7; 7 nucleotides match TRBD2. Germline-derived CDR1 and CDR2 are LNHDA and SQIVND (reference sequence). This CDR3 has 16 residues. With 0 bases clipped from V and 1 base from J, the junction kept 6 bases outside the gene matches. CDR3: CASSIEFPSGSYEQYF. DNA of the CDR3: TGTGCCAGTAGTATAGAGTTCCCTAGCGGTTCCTACGAGCAGTACTTC.

The rearrangement uses TRBV6-1 and TRBJ2-7; D might be TRBD1 (6 bases). The CDR3 contains 14 residues. Germline CDR1 is MNHNS and CDR2 is SASEGT. V lost 7 bases and J 0 bases, leaving 13 bases between the germline ends. The CDR3 coding sequence is TGTGCCAGCAACCGGGACACCGGCTCCTACGAGCAGTACTTC. Its protein is CASNRDTGSYEQYF.

The CDR3 region has the DNA TGTGCCAGCATTCGGGGGGCCACCGGGGAGCTGTTTTTT. It codes for CASIRGATGELFF. This sequence joins TRBV6-5 and TRBJ2-2; D is perhaps TRBD2 (7 bases). Trimming left V 7 bases short and J 4 bases short, with 10 bases between. The CDR3 runs to 13 residues. Germline V CDR1 and CDR2: MNHEY, SVGAGI.

The gene calls are TRBV27 and TRBJ2-7; 8 bases map to TRBD1. CDR1 is MNHEY and CDR2 is SMNVEV in the germline V gene (reference sequence). The CDR3 sequence is 14 residues long. With V trimmed by 0 bases and J by 5 bases, 3 bases remained unmatched. The DNA for the CDR3 is TGTGCCAGCAGTTTATCTGACAGGGGAAACGAGCAGTACTTC. This gives the protein CASSLSDRGNEQYF.